The sample holds many counts of the clone carrying this T cell receptor (beta chain). Its matching antigen is unknown. This entry belongs to a study of regulatory T cells in long-lasting Graves disease. General study findings and limits: Repertoires from persistent disease leaned toward TRBV28, TRBJ1-2 and TRBJ2-5.

Sequencing libraries for TCR beta were prepared with iRepertoire HTBI primers and Arm-PCR of CDR3 regions. In TCRdb, the multiplex PCR reads were re-called with MiXCR into one record per CDR3 protein. The table includes 360,000 or so distinct CDR3 sequences, roughly 17% detected once. The sample's time point: newly diagnosed GD, antithyroid drugs for less than 3 months. The TCR library was prepared using RNA isolated from PBMCs. An approximately 9-milliliter sample of peripheral blood was drawn into EDTA tubes. The CDR3 sequence is 10 residues long. V lost 8 bases and J lost 0, with 2 bases in between. In germline, CDR1 is MDHEN, CDR2 SYDVKM. This sample was shared with a second study, whose subject was T cells in Graves' hyperthyroidism and ophthalmopathy. That paper notes: Blood also showed most of the thyroid clonotypes that were expanded above 0.001. A 13 V-J model separated ophthalmopathy from stable hyperthyroidism.

V usage is TRBV28 and J usage is TRBJ2-7; D is unclear. The receptor's source is a man aged 35 to 55 with Graves disease. This specimen consisted of peripheral blood mononuclear cells (PBMCs), obtained at new diagnosis, from a patient treated with antithyroid drugs. The CDR3 DNA reads as TGTGCCAGCGGCTCCTACGAGCAGTACTTC. Encoded protein: CASGSYEQYF.